This TCR beta chain was identified during a study of T cell changes during pregnancy in multiple sclerosis. Per the germline V gene, CDR1 is LNHDA and CDR2 is SQIVND (reference sequence). The CDR3 contains 14 residues. V was cut by 7 bases and J by 1 base, with 12 bases left in between. Sequencing used immunoSEQ multiplex PCR; TCRdb keeps in-frame clones, though not all of them. The data hold approximately 97,000 clones, with 90% to 95% observed a single time. The receptor comes from a female donor in good health, enrolled as a control in a pregnancy study. Source: peripheral blood, taken after pregnancy. This chain links TRBV19 with TRBJ2-3; tentative D call: TRBD1 (5 bases). The CDR3 nucleotides read TGTGCCAGTATAGGCGGCAGGGGCACAGATACGCAGTATTTT. Residues: CASIGGRGTDTQYF. Complete variable domain (other parts from reference TRBV19 and TRBJ2-3): DGGITQSPKYLFRKEGQNVTLSCEQNLNHDAMYWYRQDPGQGLRLIYYSQIVNDFQKGDIAEGYSVSREKKESFPLTVTSAQKNPTAFYLCASIGGRGTDTQYFGPGTRLTVL.